One and the same sample provided the 2 T cell receptor beta chains below, sequenced in a study of cytomegalovirus exposure and HLA in healthy donors. Amplification used 60 Vbeta primers and 13 Jbeta primers. The repertoire was sequenced with immunoSEQ multiplex PCR; TCRdb's copy has only in-frame clones and lacks some. The sample lists some 130,000 clones, roughly 83% occurring once. The sample was PBMCs. These receptors were obtained from a man aged 35-49 years in good health and CMV-seronegative.

This chain links TRBV28 with TRBJ2-4, with 8 bases identical to TRBD2. The CDR3 is made up of 14 amino acids. V lost 5 bases, J lost 8 bases, and 8 bases stayed unmatched. Germline CDR1 and CDR2: MDHEN and SYDVKM. The DNA of the CDR3 is TGTGCCAGCAGTCTCTCCGGGACTAGAGACATTCAGTACTTC. It specifies CASSLSGTRDIQYF.

This clone was detected a few times. This chain uses TRBV14 with TRBJ1-1, with 7 bases aligning to TRBD1. With V trimmed by 11 bases and J by 5 bases, 8 bases remained unmatched. The CDR3 is 12 residues long. Germline lookup yields CDR1 SGHDN and CDR2 FVKESK. The CDR3 loop is CASRQGWTEAFF. In DNA, the CDR3 is TGTGCCTCCAGACAGGGTTGGACTGAAGCTTTCTTT. The complete variable domain, with remaining parts taken from reference TRBV14 and TRBJ1-1, reads EAGVTQFPSHSVIEKGQTVTLRCDPISGHDNLYWYRRVMGKEIKFLLHFVKESKQDESGMPNNRFLAERTGGTYSTLKVQPAELEDSGVYFCASRQGWTEAFFGQGTRLTVV.